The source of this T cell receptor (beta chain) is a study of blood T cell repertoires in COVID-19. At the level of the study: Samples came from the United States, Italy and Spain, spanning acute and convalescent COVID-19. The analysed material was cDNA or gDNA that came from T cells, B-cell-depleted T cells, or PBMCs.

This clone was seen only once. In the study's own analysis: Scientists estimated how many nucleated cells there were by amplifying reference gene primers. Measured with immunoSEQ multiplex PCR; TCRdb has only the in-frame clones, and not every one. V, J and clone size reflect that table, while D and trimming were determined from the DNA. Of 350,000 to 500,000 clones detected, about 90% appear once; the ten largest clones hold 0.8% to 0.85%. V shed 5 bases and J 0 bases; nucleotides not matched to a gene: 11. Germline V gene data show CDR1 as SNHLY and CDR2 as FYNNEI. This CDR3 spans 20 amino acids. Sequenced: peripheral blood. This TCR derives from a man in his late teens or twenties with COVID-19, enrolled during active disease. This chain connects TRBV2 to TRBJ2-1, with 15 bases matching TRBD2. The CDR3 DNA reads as TGTGCCAGCAGTATGGGCCCGGGACTAGCGGGGGGAAGCTCCTACAATGAGCAGTTCTTC. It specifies CASSMGPGLAGGSSYNEQFF.